This T cell receptor beta chain was captured in a study of T-cell reconstitution after alpha-beta-depleted transplantation in children (dated by TCRdb to 2016 to 2017). In the study overall: Using TCR repertoire profiling, the study followed T-cell immune reconstitution in a quantitative way in children after TCRalphabeta/CD19-depleted allogeneic hematopoietic cell transplantation.

Library method: PCR. Sequencing was carried out with an Illumina HiSeq 2500. TCR library preparation used molecular barcoding, with unique molecular identifiers applied to normalize quantification of the TCRbeta repertoire. TCRdb trimmed public reads at Q25 via fastp, called clones via MiXCR and kept in-frame beta chains. CDR3 protein duplicates are merged, each entry listing the most common genes and DNA. The sample includes around 450,000 distinct CDR3 sequences, with about 45% observed a single time. The ten largest clonotypes hold under 35% of the sample. The treatment or condition tag for this specimen amounts to: allogeneic hematopoietic cell transplantation with graft depleted of TCRalphabeta T cells and CD19 B cells. TCRalphabeta/CD19-depleted allogeneic hematopoietic cell grafts were given to the transplant recipients, all of whom were children. Paper-wide results and their limitations: The frequencies of hyperexpanded clones fell over the following months, and after one year, T-cell counts and TCRbeta diversity were mostly attributed to newly produced T cells. The apparently early alphabetaT-cell count recovery about two months after transplant was reportedly dependent on only several hundred rapidly expanded clones derived from non-depleted graft cells. In some patients, the high TCRbeta diversity seen at day 60 was put down to recipient T cells and intrathymic progenitors that had survived conditioning.

Remarks on this clonotype: It has no known antigen specificity. Base qualities are not recorded, but no much larger clone differs from it by a single base.

Trimming removed 7 bases from V and 7 bases from J; the gene matches leave 7 bases unexplained. Inclusive of the bounding cysteine and phenylalanine, the CDR3 is 13 residues long. Kept here is only the CDR3 DNA, which spans 39 bases and is read in frame from base 1. CDR1 and CDR2 are read off the germline V gene as SQVTM and ANQGSEA. The clonotype was recovered from a girl under 10 years old with aplastic anemia, due to receive a stem cell transplant. Here the chain combines TRBV29-1 and TRBJ2-1, with 10 bases aligning to TRBD1. Source: PBMCs, taken before TCRalphabeta/CD19-depleted stem cell transplant. The CDR3 sequence is CSARQGAGNEQFF. The nucleotide sequence reads TGCAGCGCTCGACAGGGGGCTGGGAATGAGCAGTTCTTC.